Following are 26 T cell receptor beta chains from one sample sequenced in a study of beta chain features in type 1 diabetes (dated 2018 in TCRdb). These receptors lack a known antigen. Study-level results and caveats: Type 1 diabetes patients showed a moderate but significant shortening of TCRB CDR3 length in all four CD4+ subsets.

Preparation of the library involved the immunoSEQ multiplex PCR assay. The entire amount of isolated RNA was reverse transcribed using the High Capacity cDNA Reverse Transcription Kit, so the sequenced TCRB transcripts were expressed ones. TCRdb retrieved this table from immuneACCESS and kept in-frame rearrangements only. Not all clones are present; in checked studies, unresolved V genes account for under half, and no reason is known for the remainder. The sample profile shows more than 550,000 clones; around 15% of them were found once. Roughly 0.04% of the sample is in the top ten clones. Input material: naive CD4+ T cells from blood. What the cell subset or site label conveys for this sample: true naive CD4+ T cells. The receptors stem from a young man with type 1 diabetes.

The rearrangement joins TRBV18 to TRBJ1-5, with D hard to call. The CDR3 totals 15 residues. V was trimmed by 2 bases and J by 4 bases, leaving 12 bases between them. Germline CDR1 reads KGHSH; CDR2 reads LQKENI. This chain's CDR3 is CASSPGGRENQPQHF. CDR3 coding DNA: TGTGCCAGCTCACCAGGCGGACGGGAAAATCAGCCCCAGCATTTT.

J is TRBJ1-2 and V is TRBV11-2, with TRBD1 as a possible D gene (5 bases). This CDR3 contains 14 residues. Germline V gene sequence: CDR1 SGHAT, CDR2 FQNNGV. Trimming removed 4 bases at V and 1 base at J, with 10 bases between. The CDR3 reads CASSYRRDNYGYTF. CDR3 in DNA: TGTGCCAGCAGCTACAGGAGAGATAACTATGGCTACACCTTC.

About this clone itself: In the same sample, other DNA sequences code for this CDR3. The chain joins TRBV11-2 to TRBJ1-1; D not resolved. Looked up from germline, CDR1 is SGHAT and CDR2 is FQNNGV. V dropped 5 bases and J dropped 3 bases, with 7 bases sitting between them. The CDR3 totals 12 residues. The CDR3 loop is CASSPGYTEAFF. CDR3 nucleotide sequence: TGTGCCAGCAGCCCAGGATACACTGAAGCTTTCTTT.

The chain couples TRBV2 to TRBJ1-5; D is unclear. This CDR3 contains 13 residues. CDR1 SNHLY and CDR2 FYNNEI come from the germline V gene. Trimming stripped 6 bases from V and 3 bases from J, with 9 bases between. The CDR3 loop is CASRRADNQPQHF. In DNA, the CDR3 is TGTGCCAGCAGGCGGGCGGACAATCAGCCCCAGCATTTT.

The chain links TRBV5-1 to TRBJ2-3; D call uncertain. Trimming stripped 0 bases from V and 5 bases from J, with 7 bases between. CDR1 and CDR2 from the germline V gene are SGHRS and YFSETQ. CDR3 length: 13 amino acids. The DNA of the CDR3 is TGCGCCAGCAGCTTGGCCTTTGGAGATACGCAGTATTTT. Its translation: CASSLAFGDTQYF.

This clone was detected a few times. The CDR3 spells CASSTHREYGYTF. As DNA, the CDR3 is TGCGCCAGCAGCACCCACAGGGAATATGGCTACACCTTC. J is TRBJ1-2 and V is TRBV5-1; D perhaps matches TRBD1 (6 bases). Germline V lookup: CDR1 SGHRS, CDR2 YFSETQ. Trimming cost V 4 bases and J 5 bases, with 12 bases left between them. The CDR3 has 13 amino acids. Together with reference TRBV5-1 and TRBJ1-2, the CDR3 gives the full variable domain: KAGVTQTPRYLIKTRGQQVTLSCSPISGHRSVSWYQQTPGQGLQFLFEYFSETQRNKGNFPGRFSGRQFSNSRSEMNVSTLELGDSALYLCASSTHREYGYTFGSGTRLTVV.

This clone was seen more than once but under ten times. The chain uses TRBV25-1 and TRBJ1-1; D is perhaps TRBD1 (5 bases). In germline, CDR1 is MGHDK, CDR2 SYGVNS. V was shortened by 1 base and J by 3 bases, with 12 bases between the two germline ends. The CDR3 extends over 15 amino acids. CDR3 DNA: TGTGCCAGCAGTGAATCAGGGCTTGGGGACACTGAAGCTTTCTTT. Its protein is CASSESGLGDTEAFF.

This clone showed up just a few times. J is TRBJ2-3 and V is TRBV1. TRBV1 is shown as a pseudogene. There are 15 residues in the CDR3. CDR3 sequence reads: CTSSRGTPSTDTQYF. CDR3 DNA: TGCACCAGCAGCCGAGGGACCCCTAGCACAGATACGCAGTATTTT.

The genes are TRBV27 and TRBJ2-5; D not resolved. This CDR3 is built from 12 residues. The ends were cut back, 2 bases at V and 9 bases at J, with 10 bases in the middle. In germline, CDR1 is MNHEY, CDR2 SMNVEV (reference sequence). The CDR3 DNA is TGTGCCAGCAGTTTACTGGGTGGGTCCCAGTACTTC. Residues: CASSLLGGSQYF.

V usage is TRBV27 and J usage is TRBJ2-5, with D maybe TRBD1 (5 bases). Germline CDR1 and CDR2: MNHEY and SMNVEV (reference sequence). The V end was cut by 2 bases, the J end by 2 bases, with 15 bases between. This CDR3 has 16 amino acids. The CDR3 coding sequence is TGTGCCAGCAGTTTAATCTTCGGGCAGGGACAAGAGACCCAGTACTTC. The encoded protein is CASSLIFGQGQETQYF.

CDR3 protein: CSVEDPGRASSYNEQFF. The CDR3 bases are TGCAGCGTTGAAGATCCTGGCAGGGCTAGCTCCTACAATGAGCAGTTCTTC. V and J are TRBV29-1 and TRBJ2-1, with a tentative D call TRBD1 (5 bases). The V end lost 0 bases, the J end lost 0 bases, and 15 bases lay between the germline ends. Germline V gene sequence: CDR1 SQVTM, CDR2 ANQGSEA. The CDR3 is 17 residues long.

This clone was observed a handful of times. The rearrangement uses TRBV25-1 and TRBJ2-7; 7 bases line up with TRBD1. V was pared by 4 bases and J by 1 base, with 4 bases of the junction left unmatched. The CDR3 is 14 amino acids. The germline V gene encodes CDR1 MGHDK and CDR2 SYGVNS. The CDR3 loop reads CASSGGQDSYEQYF. CDR3 sequence (DNA): TGTGCCAGCAGTGGTGGACAGGATTCCTACGAGCAGTACTTC.

The rearrangement links TRBV5-1 to TRBJ1-1, with D unresolved. Germline values: CDR1 SGHRS, CDR2 YFSETQ. CDR3 length equals 13 residues. Trimming shortened V by 1 base and J by 1 base, and 5 bases separated the two germline ends. The DNA for the CDR3 is TGCGCCAGCAGCTTGCTGACGAACACTGAAGCTTTCTTT. Its protein product is CASSLLTNTEAFF.

The chain has TRBV11-2 and TRBJ1-4, with D possibly matching TRBD1 (6 bases). From germline, CDR1 is SGHAT and CDR2 FQNNGV. V was cut by 0 bases and J by 6 bases, with 17 bases left in between. The CDR3 runs 17 residues. In DNA, the CDR3 is TGTGCCAGCAGCTTAGATGCTCCCGGGACATTGCATGAAAAACTGTTTTTT. This gives the protein CASSLDAPGTLHEKLFF.

In its sample, this clone was seen a few times. At one end the junction does not follow the germline gene, possibly because of a read error. The chain couples TRBV28 to TRBJ2-7; 10 bases fit TRBD2. The CDR3 consists of 15 residues. Germline-derived CDR1 and CDR2 are MDHEN and SYDVKM. The CDR3 reads CASSLWTSGSYEQYF. The CDR3 DNA is TGTGCCAGCAGCTTATGGACTAGCGGCTCCTACGAGCAGTACTTC.

This chain uses TRBV18 with TRBJ2-7, with a possible D match to TRBD2 (7 bases). The germline V gene has CDR1 KGHSH and CDR2 LQKENI. Trimming took 0 bases from V and 6 from J, leaving 9 bases between them. This CDR3 is built from 13 residues. DNA for the CDR3: TGTGCCAGCTCACCACCGGGGGGGCGCGAGCAGTACTTC. Protein: CASSPPGGREQYF.

The chain is built from TRBV28 and TRBJ1-1, with D possibly matching TRBD1 (6 bases). This CDR3 region has 14 residues. V was cut by 4 bases and J by 5 bases, with 14 bases left in between. Looked up from germline, CDR1 is MDHEN and CDR2 is SYDVKM. The DNA of the CDR3 is TGTGCCAGCAGTTCCTCCGGGGGGCAGACTGAAGCTTTCTTT. It specifies CASSSSGGQTEAFF. The complete variable domain, with remaining parts taken from reference TRBV28 and TRBJ1-1, reads DVKVTQSSRYLVKRTGEKVFLECVQDMDHENMFWYRQDPGLGLRLIYFSYDVKMKEKGDIPEGYSVSREKKERFSLILESASTNQTSMYLCASSSSGGQTEAFFGQGTRLTVV.

This clone appeared a few times. V is TRBV5-1 and J is TRBJ2-2; possible D gene TRBD1, 6 bases. In germline, CDR1 is SGHRS, CDR2 YFSETQ. The length of the CDR3 is 16 residues. The V end lost 4 bases, the J end lost 1 base, and 14 bases lay between the germline ends. The CDR3 region has the DNA TGCGCCAGCAGCCGCCACCCACAGGGGAACACCGGGGAGCTGTTTTTT. Amino acids: CASSRHPQGNTGELFF.

The chain uses TRBV30 and TRBJ1-1, with a possible D match to TRBD1 (6 bases). This CDR3 contains 13 residues. V was clipped by 8 bases and J by 3 bases, with 16 bases between them. CDR1 and CDR2 (germline): GTSNPN, SVGIG (reference sequence). The CDR3 nucleotides read TGTGCCAGATCCAGGGGCTTTGACACTGAAGCTTTCTTT. It encodes CARSRGFDTEAFF.

Note on this clone: The sample holds other DNA sequences that translate to the same CDR3. V is TRBV30 and J is TRBJ1-2, with D possibly matching TRBD1 (5 bases). This CDR3 has 12 residues. With 2 bases removed from V and 8 bases from J, the gap between germline ends came to 12 bases. CDR1 is GTSNPN and CDR2 is SVGIG in the germline V gene (reference sequence). CDR3 nucleotide sequence: TGTGCCTGGAGTACCGGGGCTAGGGGCTACACCTTC. Translation gives CAWSTGARGYTF. The whole variable domain, filled in from reference TRBV30 and TRBJ1-2, reads SQTIHQWPATLVQPVGSPLSLECTVEGTSNPNLYWYRQAAGRGLQLLFYSVGIGQISSEVPQNLSASRPQDRQFILSSKKLLLSDSGFYLCAWSTGARGYTFGSGTRLTVV.

This clone was recorded a few times. The chain is built from TRBV7-6 and TRBJ2-3; D is ambiguous. Germline values: CDR1 SGHVS, CDR2 FNYEAQ. The length of the CDR3 is 13 residues. V lost 11 bases, J lost 3 bases, and 15 bases lay in between. This CDR3 is CAAPRVETDTQYF. CDR3 DNA: TGTGCCGCGCCAAGGGTAGAGACAGATACGCAGTATTTT.

This clone was observed a handful of times. This chain connects TRBV2 to TRBJ1-5; D call uncertain. The CDR3 is made up of 14 amino acids. V was clipped by 6 bases and J by 2 bases, with 11 bases between them. CDR1 and CDR2 from the germline V gene are SNHLY and FYNNEI. CDR3 sequence reads: CASSRNEGNQPQHF. DNA for the CDR3: TGTGCCAGCAGCCGCAACGAGGGCAATCAGCCCCAGCATTTT.

This clone turned up a few times. The CDR3 bases are TGTGCCAGCAGCTTTCGGGGACAGGGGCCAACTAATGAAAAACTGTTTTTT. Protein product: CASSFRGQGPTNEKLFF. This chain uses TRBV7-9 with TRBJ1-4, with 10 bases lining up with TRBD1. The CDR3 covers 17 residues. Looked up from germline, CDR1 is SEHNR and CDR2 is FQNEAQ (reference sequence). The ends lost 3 bases at V and 0 bases at J; junction bases unmatched: 4.

The chain links TRBV30 to TRBJ1-1; no clear D. V was cut by 1 base and J by 2 bases, with 5 bases left in between. This CDR3 comprises 12 residues. Germline loops: CDR1 GTSNPN, CDR2 SVGIG (reference sequence). The DNA for the CDR3 is TGTGCCTGGAGTGGGTACAACACTGAAGCTTTCTTT. Translated: CAWSGYNTEAFF.

This clone has just a few counts. Other DNA sequences in the sample encode the same CDR3. This chain connects TRBV6-5 to TRBJ2-7; 10 bases map to TRBD1. Germline V gene sequence: CDR1 MNHEY, CDR2 SVGAGI. CDR3 length equals 15 residues. J lost 2 bases, V lost 2 bases, and 3 bases had no gene match. The CDR3 reads CASSYLGQGAYEQYF. The DNA for the CDR3 is TGTGCCAGCAGTTACCTAGGACAGGGGGCCTACGAGCAGTACTTC.

The chain carries TRBV18 and TRBJ2-1; D is unclear. The CDR3 runs to 14 residues. Germline CDR1 reads KGHSH; CDR2 reads LQKENI. V was trimmed by 3 bases and J by 6 bases, leaving 12 bases between them. The CDR3 spells CASSPREAGNEQFF. CDR3 DNA: TGTGCCAGCTCACCTAGAGAGGCTGGCAATGAGCAGTTCTTC.